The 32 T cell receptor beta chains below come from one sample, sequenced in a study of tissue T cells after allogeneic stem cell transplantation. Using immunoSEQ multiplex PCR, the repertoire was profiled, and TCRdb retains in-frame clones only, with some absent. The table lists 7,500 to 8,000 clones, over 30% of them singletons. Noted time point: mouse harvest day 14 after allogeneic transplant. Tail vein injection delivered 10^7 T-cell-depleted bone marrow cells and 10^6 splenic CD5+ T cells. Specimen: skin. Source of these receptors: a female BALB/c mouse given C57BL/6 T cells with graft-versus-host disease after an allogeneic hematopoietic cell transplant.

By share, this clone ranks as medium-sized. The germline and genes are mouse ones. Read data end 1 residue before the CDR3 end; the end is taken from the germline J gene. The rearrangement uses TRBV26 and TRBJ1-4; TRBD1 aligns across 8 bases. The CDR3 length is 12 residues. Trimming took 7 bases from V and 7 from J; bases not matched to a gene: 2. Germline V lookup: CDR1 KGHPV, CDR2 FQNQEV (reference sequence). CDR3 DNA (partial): TGTGCCAGCACAGGGGGCAGCGAAAGATTATTT. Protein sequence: CASTGGSERLF. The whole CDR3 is CASTGGSERLFF. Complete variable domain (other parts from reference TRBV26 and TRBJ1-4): NSKVIQTPRYLVKGQGQKAKMRCIPEKGHPVVFWYQQNKNNEFKFLINFQNQEVLQQIDMTEKRFSAECPSNSPCSLEIQSSEAGDSALYLCASTGGSERLFFGHGTKLSVL.

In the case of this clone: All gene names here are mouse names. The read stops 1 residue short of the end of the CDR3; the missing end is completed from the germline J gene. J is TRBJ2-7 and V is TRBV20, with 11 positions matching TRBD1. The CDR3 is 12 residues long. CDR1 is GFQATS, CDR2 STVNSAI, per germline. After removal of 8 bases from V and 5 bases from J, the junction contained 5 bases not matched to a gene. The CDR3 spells CGPRDRGNEQYF. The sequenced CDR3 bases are TGTGGTCCCCGGGACAGGGGGAATGAACAGTAC. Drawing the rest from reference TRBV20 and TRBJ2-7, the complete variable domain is GALVYQYPRRTICKSGTSMRMECQAVGFQATSVAWYRQSPQKTFELIALSTVNSAIKYEQNFTQEKFPISHPNLSFSSMTVLNAYLEDRGLYLCGPRDRGNEQYFGPGTRLTVL.

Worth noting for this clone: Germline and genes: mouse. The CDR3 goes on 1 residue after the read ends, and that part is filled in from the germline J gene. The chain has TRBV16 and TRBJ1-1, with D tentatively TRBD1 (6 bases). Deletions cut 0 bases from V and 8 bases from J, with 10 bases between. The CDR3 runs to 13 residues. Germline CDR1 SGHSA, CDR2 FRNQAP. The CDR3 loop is CASSLDRGGEVFF. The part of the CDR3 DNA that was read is TGTGCAAGCAGCTTAGACAGGGGAGGGGAAGTCTTC.

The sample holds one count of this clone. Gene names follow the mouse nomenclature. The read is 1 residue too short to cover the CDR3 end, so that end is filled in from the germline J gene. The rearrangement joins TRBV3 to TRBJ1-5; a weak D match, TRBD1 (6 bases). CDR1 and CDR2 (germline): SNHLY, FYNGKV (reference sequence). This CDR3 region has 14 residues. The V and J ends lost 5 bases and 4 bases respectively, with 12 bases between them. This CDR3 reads CASSRTRGNQAPLF. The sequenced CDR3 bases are TGTGCCAGCAGCCGAACAAGGGGGAACCAGGCTCCGCTT.

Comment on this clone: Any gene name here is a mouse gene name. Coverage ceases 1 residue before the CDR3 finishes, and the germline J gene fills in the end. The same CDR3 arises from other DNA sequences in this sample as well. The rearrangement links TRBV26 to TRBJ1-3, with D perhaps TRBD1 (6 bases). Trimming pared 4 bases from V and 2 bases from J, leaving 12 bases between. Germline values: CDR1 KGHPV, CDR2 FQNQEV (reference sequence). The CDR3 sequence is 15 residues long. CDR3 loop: CASSPGQGTGNTLYF. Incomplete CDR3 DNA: TGTGCCAGCAGTCCGGGGCAGGGGACTGGAAATACGCTCTAT. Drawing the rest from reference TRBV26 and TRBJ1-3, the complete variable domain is NSKVIQTPRYLVKGQGQKAKMRCIPEKGHPVVFWYQQNKNNEFKFLINFQNQEVLQQIDMTEKRFSAECPSNSPCSLEIQSSEAGDSALYLCASSPGQGTGNTLYFGEGSRLIVV.

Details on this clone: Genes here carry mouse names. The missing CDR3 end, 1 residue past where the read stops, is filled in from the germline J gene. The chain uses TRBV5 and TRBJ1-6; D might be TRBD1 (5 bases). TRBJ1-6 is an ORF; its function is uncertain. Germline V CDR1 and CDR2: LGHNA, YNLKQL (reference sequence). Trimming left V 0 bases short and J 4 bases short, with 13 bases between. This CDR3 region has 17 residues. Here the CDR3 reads CASSQDLGPGYNSPLYF. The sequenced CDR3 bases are TGTGCCAGCAGCCAAGATTTGGGACCGGGGTATAATTCGCCCCTCTAC.

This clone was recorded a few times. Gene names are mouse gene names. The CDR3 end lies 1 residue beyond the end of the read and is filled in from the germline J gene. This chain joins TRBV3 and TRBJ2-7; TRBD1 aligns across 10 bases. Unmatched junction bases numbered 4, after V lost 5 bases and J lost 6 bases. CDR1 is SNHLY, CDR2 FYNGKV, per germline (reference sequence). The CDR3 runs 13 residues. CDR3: CASSTGTGVEQYF. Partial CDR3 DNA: TGTGCCAGCAGCACCGGGACAGGGGTTGAACAGTAC. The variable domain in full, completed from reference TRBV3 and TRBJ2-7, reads GPKVLQIPSHQIIDMGQMVTLNCDPVSNHLYFYWYKQILGQQMEFLVNFYNGKVMEKSKLFKDQFSVERPDGSYFTLKIQPTALEDSAVYFCASSTGTGVEQYFGPGTRLTVL.

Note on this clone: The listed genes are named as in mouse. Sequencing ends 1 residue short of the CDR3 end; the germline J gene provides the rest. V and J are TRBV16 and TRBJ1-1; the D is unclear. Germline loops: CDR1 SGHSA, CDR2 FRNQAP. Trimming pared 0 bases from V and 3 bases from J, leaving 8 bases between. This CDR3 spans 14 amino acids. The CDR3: CASSLDYRYTEVFF. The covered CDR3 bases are TGTGCAAGCAGCTTAGATTACAGATACACAGAAGTCTTC. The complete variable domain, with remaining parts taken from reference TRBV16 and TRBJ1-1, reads NAGVIQTPRHKVTGKGQEATLWCEPISGHSAVFWYRQTIVQGLEFLTYFRNQAPIDDSGMPKERFSAQMPNQSHSTLKIQSTQPQDSAVYLCASSLDYRYTEVFFGKGTRLTVV.

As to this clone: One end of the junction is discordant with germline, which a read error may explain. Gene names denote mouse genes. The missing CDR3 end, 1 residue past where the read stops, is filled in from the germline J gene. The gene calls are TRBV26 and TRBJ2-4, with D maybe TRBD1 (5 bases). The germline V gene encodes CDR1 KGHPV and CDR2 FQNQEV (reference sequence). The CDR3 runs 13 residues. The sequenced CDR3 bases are TGTGCCAGCAGTCGGACAAGTCAAAGCACCTTGTAC. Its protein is CASSRTSQSTLY. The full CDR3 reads CASSRTSQSTLYF.

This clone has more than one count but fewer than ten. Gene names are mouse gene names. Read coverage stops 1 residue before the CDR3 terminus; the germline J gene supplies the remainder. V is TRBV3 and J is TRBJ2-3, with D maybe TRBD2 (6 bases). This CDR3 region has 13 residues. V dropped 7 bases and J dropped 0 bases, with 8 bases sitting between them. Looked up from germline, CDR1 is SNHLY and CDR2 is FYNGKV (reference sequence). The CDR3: CASKTGSAETLYF. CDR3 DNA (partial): TGTGCCAGCAAGACTGGAAGTGCAGAAACGCTGTAT.

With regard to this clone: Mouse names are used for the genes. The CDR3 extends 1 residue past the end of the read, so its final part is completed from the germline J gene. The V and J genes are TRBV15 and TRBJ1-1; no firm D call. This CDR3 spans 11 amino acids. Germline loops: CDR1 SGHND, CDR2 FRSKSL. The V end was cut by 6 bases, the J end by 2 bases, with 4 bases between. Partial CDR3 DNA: TGTGCCAGCAGGGACAACACAGAAGTCTTC. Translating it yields CASRDNTEVF. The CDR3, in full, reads CASRDNTEVFF. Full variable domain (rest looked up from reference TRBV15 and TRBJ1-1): DAGVTQTPRHEVAEKGQTIILKCEPVSGHNDLFWYRQTKIQGLELLSYFRSKSLMEDGGAFKDRFKAEMLNSSFSTLKIQPTEPKDSAVYLCASRDNTEVFFGKGTRLTVV.

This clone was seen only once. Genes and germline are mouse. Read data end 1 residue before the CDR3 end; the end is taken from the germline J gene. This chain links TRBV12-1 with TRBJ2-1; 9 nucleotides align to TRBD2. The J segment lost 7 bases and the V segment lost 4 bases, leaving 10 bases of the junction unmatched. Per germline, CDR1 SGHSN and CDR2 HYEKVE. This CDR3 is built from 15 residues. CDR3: CASSLVWGGGAEQFF. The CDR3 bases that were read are TGTGCCAGCTCCCTCGTCTGGGGGGGTGGGGCTGAGCAGTTC.

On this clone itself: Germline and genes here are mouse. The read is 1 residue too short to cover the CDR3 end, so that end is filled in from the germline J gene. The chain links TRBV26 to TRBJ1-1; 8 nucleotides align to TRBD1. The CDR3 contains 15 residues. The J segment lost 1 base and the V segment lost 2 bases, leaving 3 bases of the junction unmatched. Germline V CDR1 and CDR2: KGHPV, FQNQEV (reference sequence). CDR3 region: CASSLDRGGNTEVFF. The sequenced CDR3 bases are TGTGCCAGCAGTCTGGACAGGGGAGGAAACACAGAAGTCTTC.

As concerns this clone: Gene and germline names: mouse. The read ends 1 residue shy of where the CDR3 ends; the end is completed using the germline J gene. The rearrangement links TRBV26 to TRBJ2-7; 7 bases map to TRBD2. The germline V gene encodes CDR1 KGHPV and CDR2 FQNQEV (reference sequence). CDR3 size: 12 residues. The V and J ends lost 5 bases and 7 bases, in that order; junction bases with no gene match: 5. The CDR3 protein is CASSIWGDEQYF. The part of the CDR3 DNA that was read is TGTGCCAGCAGTATATGGGGGGACGAACAGTAC.

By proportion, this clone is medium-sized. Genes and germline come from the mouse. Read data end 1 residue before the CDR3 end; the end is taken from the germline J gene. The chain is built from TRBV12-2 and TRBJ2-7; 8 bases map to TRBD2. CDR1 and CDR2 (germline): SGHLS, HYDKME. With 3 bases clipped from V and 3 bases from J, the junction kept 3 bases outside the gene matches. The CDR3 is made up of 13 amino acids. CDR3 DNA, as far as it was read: TGTGCCAGCTCTTTCGACTGGGGCTATGAACAGTAC. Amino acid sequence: CASSFDWGYEQY. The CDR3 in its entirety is CASSFDWGYEQYF.

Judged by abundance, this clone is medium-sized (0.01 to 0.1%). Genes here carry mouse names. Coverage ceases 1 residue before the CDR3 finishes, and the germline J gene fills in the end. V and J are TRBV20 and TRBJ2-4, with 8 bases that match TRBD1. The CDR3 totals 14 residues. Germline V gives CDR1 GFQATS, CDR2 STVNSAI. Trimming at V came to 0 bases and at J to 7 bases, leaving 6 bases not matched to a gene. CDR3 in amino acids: CGARDQGARDTLYF. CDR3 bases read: TGTGGTGCTAGGGATCAGGGGGCGCGGGACACCTTGTAC.

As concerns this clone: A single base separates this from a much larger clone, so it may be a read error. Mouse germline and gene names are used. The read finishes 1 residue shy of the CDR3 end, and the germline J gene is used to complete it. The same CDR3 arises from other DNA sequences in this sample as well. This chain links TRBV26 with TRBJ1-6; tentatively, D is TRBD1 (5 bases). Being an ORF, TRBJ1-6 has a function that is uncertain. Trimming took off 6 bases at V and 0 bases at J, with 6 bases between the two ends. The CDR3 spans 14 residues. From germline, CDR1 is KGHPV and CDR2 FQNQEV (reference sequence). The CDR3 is CASSQGSYNSPLYF. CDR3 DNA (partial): TGTGCCAGCAGCCAGGGTTCCTATAATTCGCCCCTCTAC.

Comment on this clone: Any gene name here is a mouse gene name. CDR3 DNA (partial): TGCACCTGCAGGCGGGACGGGAACACCGGGCAGCTCTAC. Amino acids: CTCRRDGNTGQLY. The CDR3, in full, reads CTCRRDGNTGQLYF. This rearrangement joins TRBV1 to TRBJ2-2; D may be TRBD1 or TRBD2 (5 bases each). The DNA ends 1 residue before the CDR3 does, and the rest of the CDR3 is filled in from the germline J gene. Trimming left V 6 bases short and J 2 bases short, with 10 bases between. The CDR3 spans 14 residues. Germline lookup yields CDR1 NSQYPW and CDR2 LRSPGD (reference sequence).

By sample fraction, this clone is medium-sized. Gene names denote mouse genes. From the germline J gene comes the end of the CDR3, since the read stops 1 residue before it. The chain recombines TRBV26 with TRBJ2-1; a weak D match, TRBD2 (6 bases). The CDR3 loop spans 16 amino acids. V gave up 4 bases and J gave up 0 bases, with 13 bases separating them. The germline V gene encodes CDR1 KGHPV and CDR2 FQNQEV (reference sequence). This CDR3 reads CASSRWTVYNYAEQFF. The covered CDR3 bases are TGTGCCAGCAGTCGTTGGACTGTGTATAACTATGCTGAGCAGTTC.

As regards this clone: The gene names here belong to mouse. Incomplete CDR3 DNA: TGTGCCAGCAGGGCCGGGACTGGAGCCGGGCAGCTCTAC. Residues: CASRAGTGAGQLY. The full CDR3 sequence reads CASRAGTGAGQLYF. V gene TRBV4 combines with J gene TRBJ2-2; TRBD2 agrees at 8 bases. Read data end 1 residue before the CDR3 end; the end is taken from the germline J gene. The CDR3 has 14 residues. Trimming took 6 bases from V and 6 from J; bases not matched to a gene: 6. The germline CDR1 and CDR2 sequences are LGHDT and YNNKQL (reference sequence).

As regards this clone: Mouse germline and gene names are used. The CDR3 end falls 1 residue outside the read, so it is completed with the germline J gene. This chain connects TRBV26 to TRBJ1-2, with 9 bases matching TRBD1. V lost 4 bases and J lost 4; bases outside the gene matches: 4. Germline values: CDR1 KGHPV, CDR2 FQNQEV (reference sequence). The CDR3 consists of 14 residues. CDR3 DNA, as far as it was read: TGTGCCAGCAGTCCGGGACAGGGAGGCTCCGACTACACC. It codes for CASSPGQGGSDYT. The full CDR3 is CASSPGQGGSDYTF.

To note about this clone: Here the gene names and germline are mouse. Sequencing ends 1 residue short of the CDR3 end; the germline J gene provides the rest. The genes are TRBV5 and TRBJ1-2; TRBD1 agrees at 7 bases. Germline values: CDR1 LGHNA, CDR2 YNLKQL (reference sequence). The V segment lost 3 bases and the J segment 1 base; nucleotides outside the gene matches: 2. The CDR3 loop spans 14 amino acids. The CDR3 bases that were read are TGTGCCAGCAGCCAGGGGACAGTAAACTCCGACTACACC. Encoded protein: CASSQGTVNSDYT. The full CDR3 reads CASSQGTVNSDYTF.

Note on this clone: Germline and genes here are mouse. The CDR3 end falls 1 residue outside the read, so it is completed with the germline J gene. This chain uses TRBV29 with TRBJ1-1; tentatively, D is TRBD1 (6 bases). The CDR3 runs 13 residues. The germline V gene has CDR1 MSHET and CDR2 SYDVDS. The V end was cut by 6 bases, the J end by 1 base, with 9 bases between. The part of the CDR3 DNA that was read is TGTGCTAGCAGAGGACAGATAAACACAGAAGTCTTC. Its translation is CASRGQINTEVF. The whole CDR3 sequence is CASRGQINTEVFF.

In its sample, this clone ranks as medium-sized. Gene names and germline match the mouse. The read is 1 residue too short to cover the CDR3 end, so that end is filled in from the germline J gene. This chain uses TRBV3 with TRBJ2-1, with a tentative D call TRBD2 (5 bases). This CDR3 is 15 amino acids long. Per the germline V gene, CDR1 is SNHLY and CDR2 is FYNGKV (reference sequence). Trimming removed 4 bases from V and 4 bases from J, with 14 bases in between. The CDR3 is CASSSPVDSYAEQFF. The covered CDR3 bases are TGTGCCAGCAGCTCTCCTGTGGACTCTTATGCTGAGCAGTTC.

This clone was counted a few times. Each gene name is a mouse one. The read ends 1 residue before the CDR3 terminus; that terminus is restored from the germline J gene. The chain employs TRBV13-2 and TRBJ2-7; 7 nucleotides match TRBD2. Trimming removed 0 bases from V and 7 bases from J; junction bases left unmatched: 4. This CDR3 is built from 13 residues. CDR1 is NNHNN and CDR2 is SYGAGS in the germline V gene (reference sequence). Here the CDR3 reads CASGDDWGWEQYF. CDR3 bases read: TGTGCCAGCGGTGATGACTGGGGATGGGAACAGTAC.

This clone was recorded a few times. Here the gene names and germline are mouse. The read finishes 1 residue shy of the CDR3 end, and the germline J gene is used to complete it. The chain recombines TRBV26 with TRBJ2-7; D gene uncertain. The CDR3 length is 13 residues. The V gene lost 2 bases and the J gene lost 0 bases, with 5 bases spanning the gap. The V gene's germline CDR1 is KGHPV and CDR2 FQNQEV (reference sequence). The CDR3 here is CASSLRGSYEQYF. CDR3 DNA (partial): TGTGCCAGCAGTCTGCGGGGCTCCTATGAACAGTAC.

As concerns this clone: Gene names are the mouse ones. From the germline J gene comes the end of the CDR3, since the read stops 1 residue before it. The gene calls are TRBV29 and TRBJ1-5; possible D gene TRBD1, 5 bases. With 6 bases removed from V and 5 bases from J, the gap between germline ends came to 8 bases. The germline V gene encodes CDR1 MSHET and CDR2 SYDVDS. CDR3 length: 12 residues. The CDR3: CASSRDHQAPLF. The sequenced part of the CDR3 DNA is TGTGCTAGCAGCCGGGACCACCAGGCTCCGCTT.

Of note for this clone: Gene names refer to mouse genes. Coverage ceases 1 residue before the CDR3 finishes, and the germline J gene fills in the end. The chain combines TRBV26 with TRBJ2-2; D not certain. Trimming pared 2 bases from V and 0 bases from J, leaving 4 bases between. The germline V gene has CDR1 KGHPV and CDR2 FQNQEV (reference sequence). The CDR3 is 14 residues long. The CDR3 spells CASSLEANTGQLYF. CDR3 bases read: TGTGCCAGCAGTCTGGAAGCAAACACCGGGCAGCTCTAC.

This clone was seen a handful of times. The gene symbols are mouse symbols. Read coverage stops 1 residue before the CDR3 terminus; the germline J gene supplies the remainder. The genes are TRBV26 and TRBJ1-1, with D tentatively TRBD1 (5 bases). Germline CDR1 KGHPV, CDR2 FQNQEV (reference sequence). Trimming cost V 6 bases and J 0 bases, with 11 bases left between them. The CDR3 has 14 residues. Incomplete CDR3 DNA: TGTGCCAGCAGCTCGACAGTTGCAAACACAGAAGTCTTC. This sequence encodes CASSSTVANTEVF. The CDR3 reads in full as CASSSTVANTEVFF.

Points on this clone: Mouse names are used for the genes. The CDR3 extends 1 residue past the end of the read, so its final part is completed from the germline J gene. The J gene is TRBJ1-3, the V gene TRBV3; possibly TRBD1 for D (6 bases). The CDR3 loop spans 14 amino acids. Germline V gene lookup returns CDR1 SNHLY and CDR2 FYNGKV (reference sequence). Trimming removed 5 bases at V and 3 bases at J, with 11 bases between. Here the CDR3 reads CASSPTGYGNTLYF. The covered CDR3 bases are TGTGCCAGCAGCCCCACAGGGTATGGAAATACGCTCTAT.

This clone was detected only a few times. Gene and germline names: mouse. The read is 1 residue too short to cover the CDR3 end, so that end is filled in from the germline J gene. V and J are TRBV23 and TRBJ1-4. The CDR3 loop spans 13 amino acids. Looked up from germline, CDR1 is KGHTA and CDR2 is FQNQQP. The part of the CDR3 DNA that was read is TGCTCCAGCAGTCAATCCGACAACGAAAGATTATTT. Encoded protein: CSSSQSDNERLF. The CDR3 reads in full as CSSSQSDNERLFF.

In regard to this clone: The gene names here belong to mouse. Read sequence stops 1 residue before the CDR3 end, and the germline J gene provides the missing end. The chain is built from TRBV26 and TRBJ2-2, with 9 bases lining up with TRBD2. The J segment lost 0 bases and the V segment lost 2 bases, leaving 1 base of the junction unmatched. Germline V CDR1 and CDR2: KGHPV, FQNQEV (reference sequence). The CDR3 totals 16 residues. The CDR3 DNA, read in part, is TGTGCCAGCAGTCTGCTGGGGGGGTCAAACACCGGGCAGCTCTAC. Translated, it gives CASSLLGGSNTGQLY. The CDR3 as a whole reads CASSLLGGSNTGQLYF. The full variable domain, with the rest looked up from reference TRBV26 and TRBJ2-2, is NSKVIQTPRYLVKGQGQKAKMRCIPEKGHPVVFWYQQNKNNEFKFLINFQNQEVLQQIDMTEKRFSAECPSNSPCSLEIQSSEAGDSALYLCASSLLGGSNTGQLYFGEGSKLTVL.